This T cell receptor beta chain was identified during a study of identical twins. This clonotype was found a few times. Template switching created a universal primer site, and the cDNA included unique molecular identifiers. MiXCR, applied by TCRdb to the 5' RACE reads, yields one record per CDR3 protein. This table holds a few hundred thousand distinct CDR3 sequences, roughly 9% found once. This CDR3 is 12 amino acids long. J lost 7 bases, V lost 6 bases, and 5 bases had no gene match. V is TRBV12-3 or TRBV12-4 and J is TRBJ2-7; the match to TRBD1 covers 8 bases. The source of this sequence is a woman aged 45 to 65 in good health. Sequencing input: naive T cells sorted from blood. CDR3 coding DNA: TGTGCCAGCAGCCAGGGGGCGCGAGAGCAGTACTTC. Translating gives CASSQGAREQYF.